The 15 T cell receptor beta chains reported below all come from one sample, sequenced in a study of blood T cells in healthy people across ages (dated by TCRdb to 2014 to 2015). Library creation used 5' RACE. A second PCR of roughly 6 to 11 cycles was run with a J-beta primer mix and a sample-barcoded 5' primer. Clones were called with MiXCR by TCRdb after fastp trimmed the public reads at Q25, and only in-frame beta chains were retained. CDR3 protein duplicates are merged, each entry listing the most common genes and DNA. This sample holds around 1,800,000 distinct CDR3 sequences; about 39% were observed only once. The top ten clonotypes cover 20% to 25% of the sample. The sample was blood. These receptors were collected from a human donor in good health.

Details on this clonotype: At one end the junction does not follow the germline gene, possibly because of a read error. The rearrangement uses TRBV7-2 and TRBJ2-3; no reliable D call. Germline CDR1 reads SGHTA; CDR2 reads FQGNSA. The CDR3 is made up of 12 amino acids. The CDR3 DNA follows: TGTGTCAGCAGTCCATCCACAGATACGCAGTATTTT. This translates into CVSSPSTDTQYF.

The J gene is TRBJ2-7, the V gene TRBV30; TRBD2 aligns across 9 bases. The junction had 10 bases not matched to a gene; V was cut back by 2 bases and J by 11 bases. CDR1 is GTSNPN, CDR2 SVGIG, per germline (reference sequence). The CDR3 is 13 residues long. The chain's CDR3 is CAWSRSAGGQEYF. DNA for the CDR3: TGTGCCTGGAGTAGGAGCGCGGGGGGGCAGGAGTACTTC.

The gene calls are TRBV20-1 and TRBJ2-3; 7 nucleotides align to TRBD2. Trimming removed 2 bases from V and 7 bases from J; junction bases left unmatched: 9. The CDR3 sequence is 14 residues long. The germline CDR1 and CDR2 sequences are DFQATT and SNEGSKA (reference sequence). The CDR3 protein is CSARPGGWGYTQYF. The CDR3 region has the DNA TGCAGTGCTAGACCCGGGGGGTGGGGGTATACGCAGTATTTT.

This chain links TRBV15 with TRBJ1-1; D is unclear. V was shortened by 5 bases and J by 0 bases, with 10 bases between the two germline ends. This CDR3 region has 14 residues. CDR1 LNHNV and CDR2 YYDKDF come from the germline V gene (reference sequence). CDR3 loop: CATSGRSLNTEAFF. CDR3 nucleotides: TGTGCCACCAGCGGTAGGTCCCTGAACACTGAAGCTTTCTTT.

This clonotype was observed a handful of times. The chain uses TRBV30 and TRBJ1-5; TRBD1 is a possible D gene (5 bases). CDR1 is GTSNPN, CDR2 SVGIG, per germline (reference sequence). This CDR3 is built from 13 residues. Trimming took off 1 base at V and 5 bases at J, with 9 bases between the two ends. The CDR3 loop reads CAWSGSGDQPQHF. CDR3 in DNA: TGTGCCTGGAGTGGGTCGGGGGATCAGCCCCAGCATTTT.

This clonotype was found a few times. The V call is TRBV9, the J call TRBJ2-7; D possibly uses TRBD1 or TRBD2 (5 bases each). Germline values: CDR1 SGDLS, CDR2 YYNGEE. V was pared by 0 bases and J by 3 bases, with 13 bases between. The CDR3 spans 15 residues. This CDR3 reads CASSVGEGSSYEQYF. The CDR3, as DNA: TGTGCCAGCAGCGTAGGAGAGGGGTCGAGCTACGAGCAGTACTTC. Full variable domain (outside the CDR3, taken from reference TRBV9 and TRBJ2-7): DSGVTQTPKHLITATGQRVTLRCSPRSGDLSVYWYQQSLDQGLQFLIQYYNGEERAKGNILERFSAQQFPDLHSELNLSSLELGDSALYFCASSVGEGSSYEQYFGPGTRLTVT.

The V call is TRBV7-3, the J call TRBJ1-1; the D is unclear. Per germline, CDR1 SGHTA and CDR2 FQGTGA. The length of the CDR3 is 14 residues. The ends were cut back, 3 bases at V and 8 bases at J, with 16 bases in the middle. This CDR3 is CASSLNGVGSEAFF. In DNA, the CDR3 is TGTGCCAGCAGCTTGAATGGGGTAGGGTCGGAAGCTTTCTTT.

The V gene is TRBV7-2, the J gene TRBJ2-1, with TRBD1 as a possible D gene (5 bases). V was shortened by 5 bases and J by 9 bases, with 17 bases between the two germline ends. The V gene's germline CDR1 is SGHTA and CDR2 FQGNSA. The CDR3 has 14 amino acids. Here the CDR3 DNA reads TGTGCCAGCAGCAAAATCAGGGTGGAGCGTGAGCAGTTCTTC. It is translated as CASSKIRVEREQFF.

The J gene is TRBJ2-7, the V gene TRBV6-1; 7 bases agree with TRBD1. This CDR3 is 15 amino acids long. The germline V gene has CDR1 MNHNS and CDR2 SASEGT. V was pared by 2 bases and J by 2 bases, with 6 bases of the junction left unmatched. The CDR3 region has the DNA TGTGCCAGCAGTGAATACAGGGGTCCCACCTACGAGCAGTACTTC. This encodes CASSEYRGPTYEQYF.

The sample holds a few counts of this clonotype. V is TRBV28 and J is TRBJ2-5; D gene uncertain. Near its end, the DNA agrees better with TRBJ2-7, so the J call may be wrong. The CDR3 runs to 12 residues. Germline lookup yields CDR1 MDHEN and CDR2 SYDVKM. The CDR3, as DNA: TGTGCCAGCAGTTCCCACATCGACGAGCAGTACTTC. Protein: CASSSHIDEQYF.

Here the CDR3 DNA reads TGTGCCAGCAGTTTAAGCGGTAGCGGGCACGAGCAGTACTTC. This sequence encodes CASSLSGSGHEQYF. This rearrangement joins TRBV27 to TRBJ2-7; 7 bases map to TRBD2. The CDR3 extends over 14 amino acids. Per germline, CDR1 MNHEY and CDR2 SMNVEV (reference sequence). Trimming at V came to 2 bases and at J to 5 bases, leaving 6 bases not matched to a gene.

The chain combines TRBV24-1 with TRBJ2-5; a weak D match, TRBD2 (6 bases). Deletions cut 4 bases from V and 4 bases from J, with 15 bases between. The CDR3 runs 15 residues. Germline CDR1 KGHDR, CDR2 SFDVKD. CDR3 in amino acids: CATSERRGGGETQYF. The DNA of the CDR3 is TGTGCCACCAGTGAGCGTCGGGGAGGAGGAGAGACCCAGTACTTC.

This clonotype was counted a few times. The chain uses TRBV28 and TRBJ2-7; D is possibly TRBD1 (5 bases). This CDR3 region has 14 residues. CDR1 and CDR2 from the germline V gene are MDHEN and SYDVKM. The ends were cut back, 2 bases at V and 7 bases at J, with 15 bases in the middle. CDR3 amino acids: CASSLQGSPGEQYF. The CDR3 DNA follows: TGTGCCAGCAGTTTACAGGGCTCACCCGGGGAGCAGTACTTC.

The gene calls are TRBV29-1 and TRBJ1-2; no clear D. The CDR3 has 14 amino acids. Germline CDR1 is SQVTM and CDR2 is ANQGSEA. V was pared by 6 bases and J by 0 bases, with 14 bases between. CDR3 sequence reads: CSVQPASSNYGYTF. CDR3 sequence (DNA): TGCAGCGTCCAGCCTGCCTCCTCTAACTATGGCTACACCTTC. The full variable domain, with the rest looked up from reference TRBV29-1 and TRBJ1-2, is SAVISQKPSRDICQRGTSLTIQCQVDSQVTMMFWYRQQPGQSLTLIATANQGSEATYESGFVIDKFPISRPNLTFSTLTVSNMSPEDSSIYLCSVQPASSNYGYTFGSGTRLTVV.

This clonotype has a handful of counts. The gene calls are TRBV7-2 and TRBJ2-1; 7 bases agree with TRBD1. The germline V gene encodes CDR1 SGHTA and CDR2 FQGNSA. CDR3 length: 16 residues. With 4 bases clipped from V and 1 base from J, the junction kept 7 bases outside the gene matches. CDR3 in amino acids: CASSYHAGGSYNEQFF. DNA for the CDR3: TGTGCCAGCAGCTATCACGCAGGGGGATCCTACAATGAGCAGTTCTTC.